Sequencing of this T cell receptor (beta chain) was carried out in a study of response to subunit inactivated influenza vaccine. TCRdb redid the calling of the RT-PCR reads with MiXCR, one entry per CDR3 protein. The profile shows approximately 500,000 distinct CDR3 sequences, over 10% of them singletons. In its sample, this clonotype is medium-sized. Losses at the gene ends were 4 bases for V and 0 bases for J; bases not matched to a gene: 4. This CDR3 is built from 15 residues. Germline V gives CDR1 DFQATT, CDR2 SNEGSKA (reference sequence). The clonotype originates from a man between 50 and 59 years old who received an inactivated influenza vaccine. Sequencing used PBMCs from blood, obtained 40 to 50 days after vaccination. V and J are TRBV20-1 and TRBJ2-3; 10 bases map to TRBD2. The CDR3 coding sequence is TGCAGTGCTACGGGACTAGCGAAGAGCACAGATACGCAGTATTTT. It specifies CSATGLAKSTDTQYF.